This TCR beta chain was documented in a study of blood T cell repertoires in COVID-19. In the authors' workflow: Reference gene primers were amplified, and this amplification served to estimate nucleated cell counts. Some clones are missing from TCRdb's copy, which holds only in-frame ones; the method was immunoSEQ multiplex PCR. Clone size and the V and J calls come from that table; the DNA yielded D and trimming. The sample shows approximately 260,000 clones, approximately 89% of them seen only once. This CDR3 comprises 15 residues. CDR1 and CDR2 (germline): MNHEY, SVGAGI. Between the trimmed V and J ends, which lost 2 bases and 3 bases, there was a span of 13 bases.

This receptor was identified in a woman between 55 and 75 years old who had recovered from COVID-19. Sequencing used PBMCs or T cells enriched from blood (not recorded which). This chain uses TRBV6-5 with TRBJ2-5; a weak D match, TRBD2 (7 bases). The CDR3 nucleotides are TGTGCCAGCAGTTACCGTGGCGGGGGCGAAGAGACCCAGTACTTC. Its protein is CASSYRGGGEETQYF.